This record covers a single T cell receptor beta chain. The data belong to a study of blood T cell repertoires in COVID-19. Study summary: Sites across the United States, Italy and Spain contributed samples from acute and convalescent COVID-19. T cells, B-cell-depleted T cells, or PBMCs provided the cDNA or gDNA that served as material.

Sequenced by immunoSEQ multiplex PCR; TCRdb stores in-frame clones only, minus some. The table shows about 83,000 clones, with around 87% occurring only once. The sequenced sample was peripheral blood. The source is a woman in her 50s with active or convalescent COVID-19.

In nucleotides, the CDR3 is TGTGCCACCAGTGATTTTAGCGGGTCAAAAGTGGATGAGCAGTTCTTC. Amino acid sequence: CATSDFSGSKVDEQFF. This chain connects TRBV24-1 to TRBJ2-1; 7 bases map to TRBD2. CDR1 and CDR2 from the germline V gene are KGHDR and SFDVKD. The junction had 10 bases not matched to a gene; V was cut back by 1 base and J by 8 bases. The CDR3 has 16 residues.